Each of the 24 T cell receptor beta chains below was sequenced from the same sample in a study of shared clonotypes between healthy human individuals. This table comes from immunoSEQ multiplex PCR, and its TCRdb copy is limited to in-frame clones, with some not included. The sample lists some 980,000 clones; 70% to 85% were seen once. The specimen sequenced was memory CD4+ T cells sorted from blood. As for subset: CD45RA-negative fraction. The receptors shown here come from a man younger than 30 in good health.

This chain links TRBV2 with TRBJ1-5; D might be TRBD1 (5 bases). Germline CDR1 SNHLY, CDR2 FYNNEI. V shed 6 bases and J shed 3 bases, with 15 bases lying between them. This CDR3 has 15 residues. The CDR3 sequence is CASSVSGRDNQPQHF. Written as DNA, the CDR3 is TGTGCCAGCAGCGTCTCAGGCAGGGACAATCAGCCCCAGCATTTT.

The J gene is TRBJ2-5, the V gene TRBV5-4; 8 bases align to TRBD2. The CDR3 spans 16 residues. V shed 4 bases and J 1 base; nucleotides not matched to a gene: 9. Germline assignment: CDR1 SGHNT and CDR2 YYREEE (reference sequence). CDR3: CASSAGGRTSQETQYF. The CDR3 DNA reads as TGTGCCAGCAGCGCGGGGGGACGGACGTCCCAAGAGACCCAGTACTTC.

CDR3 in DNA: TGTGCCAGTGGGCAGACTAGCGGGAGGGTAACCGGGGAGCTGTTTTTT. Its translation: CASGQTSGRVTGELFF. This chain links TRBV19 with TRBJ2-2; 14 bases are a match to TRBD2. Unmatched junction bases numbered 7, after V lost 8 bases and J lost 5 bases. The CDR3 spans 16 residues. Germline loops: CDR1 LNHDA, CDR2 SQIVND (reference sequence).

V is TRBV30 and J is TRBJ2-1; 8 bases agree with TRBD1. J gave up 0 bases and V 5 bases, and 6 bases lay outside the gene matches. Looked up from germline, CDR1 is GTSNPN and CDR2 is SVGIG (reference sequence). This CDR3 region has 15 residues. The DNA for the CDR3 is TGTGCCTGGGGGGGTGGACAGGGCTCCTACAATGAGCAGTTCTTC. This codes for CAWGGGQGSYNEQFF.

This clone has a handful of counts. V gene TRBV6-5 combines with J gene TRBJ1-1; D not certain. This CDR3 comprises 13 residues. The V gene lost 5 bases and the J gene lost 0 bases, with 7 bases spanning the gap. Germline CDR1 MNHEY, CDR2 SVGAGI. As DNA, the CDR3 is TGTGCCAGCAGTCGTTCGATGAACACTGAAGCTTTCTTT. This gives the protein CASSRSMNTEAFF.

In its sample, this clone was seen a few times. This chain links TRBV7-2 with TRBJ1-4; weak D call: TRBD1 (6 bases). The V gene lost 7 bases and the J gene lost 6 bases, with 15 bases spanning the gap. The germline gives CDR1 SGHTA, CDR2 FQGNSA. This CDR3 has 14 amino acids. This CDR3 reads CASTARGAHEKLFF. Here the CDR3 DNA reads TGTGCCAGCACCGCACGGGGGGCGCATGAAAAACTGTTTTTT.

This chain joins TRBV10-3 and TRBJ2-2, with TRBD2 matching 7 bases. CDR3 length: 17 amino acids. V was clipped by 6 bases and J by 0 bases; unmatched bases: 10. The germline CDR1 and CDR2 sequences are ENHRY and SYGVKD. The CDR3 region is CAIRRAAGPSNTGELFF. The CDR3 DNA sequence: TGTGCCATCAGAAGGGCAGCGGGGCCCTCGAACACCGGGGAGCTGTTTTTT.

CDR3 nucleotide sequence: TGTGCCAGCAGTTTACCGCCGGGACTAGCGGGGAGCGAGCAGTTCTTC. It yields the protein CASSLPPGLAGSEQFF. The chain uses TRBV28 and TRBJ2-1, with TRBD2 identical over 13 bases. The CDR3 has 16 residues. CDR1 and CDR2 (germline): MDHEN, SYDVKM. J gave up 10 bases and V 2 bases, and 8 bases lay outside the gene matches.

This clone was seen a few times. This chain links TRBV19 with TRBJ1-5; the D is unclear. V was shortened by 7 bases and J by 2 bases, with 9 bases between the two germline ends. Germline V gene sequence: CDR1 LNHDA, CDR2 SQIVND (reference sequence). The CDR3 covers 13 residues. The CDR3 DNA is TGTGCCAGTAAGGAAAATGGCAATCAGCCCCAGCATTTT. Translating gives CASKENGNQPQHF.

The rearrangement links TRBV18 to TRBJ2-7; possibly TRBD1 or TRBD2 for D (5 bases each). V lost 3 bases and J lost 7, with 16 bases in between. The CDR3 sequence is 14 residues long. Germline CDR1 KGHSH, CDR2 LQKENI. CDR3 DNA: TGTGCCAGCTCACCGTCAGGGTTTACTAGTGAGCAGTACTTC. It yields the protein CASSPSGFTSEQYF.

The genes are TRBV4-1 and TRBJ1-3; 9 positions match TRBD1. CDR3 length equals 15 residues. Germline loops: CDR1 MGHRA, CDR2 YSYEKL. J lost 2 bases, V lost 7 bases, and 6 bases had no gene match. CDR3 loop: CASTLGQGTGNTIYF. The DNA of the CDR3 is TGCGCCAGCACCCTAGGACAGGGGACTGGAAACACCATATATTTT.

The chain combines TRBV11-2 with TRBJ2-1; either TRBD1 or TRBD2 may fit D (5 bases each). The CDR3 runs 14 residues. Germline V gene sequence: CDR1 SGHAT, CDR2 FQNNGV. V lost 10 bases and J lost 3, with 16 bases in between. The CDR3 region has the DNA TGTGCCACCCACGGGGCAGAAAGCTACAATGAGCAGTTCTTC. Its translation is CATHGAESYNEQFF.

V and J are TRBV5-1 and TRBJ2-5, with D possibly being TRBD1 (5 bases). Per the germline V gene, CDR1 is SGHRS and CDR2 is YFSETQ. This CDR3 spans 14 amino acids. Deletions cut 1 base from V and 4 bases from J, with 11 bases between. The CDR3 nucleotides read TGCGCCAGCAGCTTGAAGGGGTATTCAGAGACCCAGTACTTC. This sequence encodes CASSLKGYSETQYF.

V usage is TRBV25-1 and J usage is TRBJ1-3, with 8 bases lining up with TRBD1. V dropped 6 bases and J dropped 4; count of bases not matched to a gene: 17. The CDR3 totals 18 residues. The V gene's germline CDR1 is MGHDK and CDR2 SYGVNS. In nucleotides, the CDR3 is TGTGCCAGCAGCTCCCCACTGGGGGCAGGGGGCAGAGGAAACACCATATATTTT. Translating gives CASSSPLGAGGRGNTIYF.

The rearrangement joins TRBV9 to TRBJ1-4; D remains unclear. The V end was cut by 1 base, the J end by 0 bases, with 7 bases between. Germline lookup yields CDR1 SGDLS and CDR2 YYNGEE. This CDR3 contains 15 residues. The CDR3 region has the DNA TGTGCCAGCAGCGTACAGGCCGCAACTAATGAAAAACTGTTTTTT. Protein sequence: CASSVQAATNEKLFF.

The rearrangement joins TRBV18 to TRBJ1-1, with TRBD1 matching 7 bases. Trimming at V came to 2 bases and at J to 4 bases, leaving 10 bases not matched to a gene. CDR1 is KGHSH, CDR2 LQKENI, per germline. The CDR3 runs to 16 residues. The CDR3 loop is CASSPGAAGGGTEAFF. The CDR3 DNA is TGTGCCAGCTCACCAGGGGCCGCAGGGGGGGGCACTGAAGCTTTCTTT.

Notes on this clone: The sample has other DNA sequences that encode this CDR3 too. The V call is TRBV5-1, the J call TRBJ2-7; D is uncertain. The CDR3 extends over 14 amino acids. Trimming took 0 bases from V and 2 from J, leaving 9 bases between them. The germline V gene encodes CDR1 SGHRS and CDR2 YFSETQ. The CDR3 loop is CASSLALSTYEQYF. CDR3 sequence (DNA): TGCGCCAGCAGCTTGGCCCTCAGCACCTACGAGCAGTACTTC.

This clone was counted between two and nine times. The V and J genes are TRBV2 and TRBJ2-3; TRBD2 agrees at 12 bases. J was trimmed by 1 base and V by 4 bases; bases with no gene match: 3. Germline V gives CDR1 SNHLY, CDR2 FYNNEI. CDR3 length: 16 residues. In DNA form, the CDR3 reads TGTGCCAGCAGTGCGCGGACTAGCGGGGGCACAGATACGCAGTATTTT. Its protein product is CASSARTSGGTDTQYF. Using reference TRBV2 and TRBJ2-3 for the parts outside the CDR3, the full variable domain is EPEVTQTPSHQVTQMGQEVILRCVPISNHLYFYWYRQILGQKVEFLVSFYNNEISEKSEIFDDQFSVERPDGSNFTLKIRSTKLEDSAMYFCASSARTSGGTDTQYFGPGTRLTVL.

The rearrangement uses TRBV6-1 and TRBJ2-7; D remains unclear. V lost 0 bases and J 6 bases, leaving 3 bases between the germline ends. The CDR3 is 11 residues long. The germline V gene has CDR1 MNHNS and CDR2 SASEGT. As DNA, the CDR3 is TGTGCCAGCAGTGAAGCCCCCGAGCAGTACTTC. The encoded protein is CASSEAPEQYF.

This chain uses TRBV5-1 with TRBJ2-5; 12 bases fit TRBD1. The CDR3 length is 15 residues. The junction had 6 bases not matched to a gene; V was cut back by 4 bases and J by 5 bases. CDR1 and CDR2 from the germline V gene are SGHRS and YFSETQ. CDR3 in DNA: TGCGCCAGCAGCAACGGGGACAGGGGGCGGGAGACCCAGTACTTC. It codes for CASSNGDRGRETQYF.

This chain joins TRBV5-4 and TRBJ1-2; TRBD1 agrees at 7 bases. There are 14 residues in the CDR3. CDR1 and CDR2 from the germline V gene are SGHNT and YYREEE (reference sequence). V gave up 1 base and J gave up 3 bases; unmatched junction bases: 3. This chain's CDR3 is CASSLNRGDYGYTF. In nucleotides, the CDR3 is TGTGCCAGCAGCTTGAACAGGGGAGACTATGGCTACACCTTC.

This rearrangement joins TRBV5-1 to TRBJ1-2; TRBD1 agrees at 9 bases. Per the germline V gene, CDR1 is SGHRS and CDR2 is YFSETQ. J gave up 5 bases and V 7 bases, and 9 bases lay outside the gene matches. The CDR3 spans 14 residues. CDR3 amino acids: CASQPGQGPYGYTF. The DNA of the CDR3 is TGCGCCAGCCAGCCGGGACAGGGACCGTATGGCTACACCTTC.

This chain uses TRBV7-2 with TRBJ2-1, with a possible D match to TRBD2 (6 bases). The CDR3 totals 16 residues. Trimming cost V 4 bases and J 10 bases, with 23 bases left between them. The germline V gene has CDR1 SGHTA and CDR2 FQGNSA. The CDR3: CASSSAGRNSPVEQFF. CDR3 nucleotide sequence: TGTGCCAGCAGCTCCGCGGGGCGGAACAGTCCGGTAGAGCAGTTCTTC.

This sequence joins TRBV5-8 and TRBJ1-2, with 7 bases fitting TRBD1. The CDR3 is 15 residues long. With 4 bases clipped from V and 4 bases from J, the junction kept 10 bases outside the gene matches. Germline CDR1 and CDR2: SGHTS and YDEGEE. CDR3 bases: TGTGCCAGCAGCCCAGACAGGGAAGAAGGCTATGGCTACACCTTC. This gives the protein CASSPDREEGYGYTF. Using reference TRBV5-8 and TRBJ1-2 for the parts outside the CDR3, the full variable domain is EAGVTQSPTHLIKTRGQQATLRCSPISGHTSVYWYQQALGLGLQFLLWYDEGEERNRGNFPPRFSGRQFPNYSSELNVNALELEDSALYLCASSPDREEGYGYTFGSGTRLTVV.